This T cell receptor (beta chain) was identified during a study of CD8 T cells in ankylosing spondylitis. This clonotype appeared many times. Antigen unknown. The CDR3 loop spans 15 amino acids. Trimming stripped 4 bases from V and 6 bases from J, with 18 bases between. Per the germline V gene, CDR1 is LGHNA and CDR2 is YNFKEQ. The study's findings and limits: The authors found the disease-linked clones to be CD8+ and relatively rare in peripheral blood. Within matched ankylosing spondylitis synovial fluid, disease-linked clones were reportedly significantly enriched. In the blood and synovial fluid of reactive arthritis, some motif variants had been previously reported. What seemed typical of ankylosing spondylitis blood was a TCR beta motif built from roughly eight highly homologous variants.

TCR beta libraries were made by quantitative 5'-RACE with molecular barcodes. TCRdb re-called the 5' RACE reads through MiXCR, storing one row per CDR3 protein. The sample lists more than 500,000 distinct CDR3 sequences; roughly 5.2% were seen once. Input material: blood, either unsorted or a sorted T cell fraction (not recorded which). The receptor comes from a male donor with ankylosing spondylitis. The rearrangement joins TRBV4-2 to TRBJ1-2, with a tentative D call TRBD1 (6 bases). The CDR3 here is CASSPRARGEDGYTF. CDR3 coding DNA: TGTGCCAGCAGCCCCCGGGCCAGGGGAGAGGATGGCTACACCTTC.